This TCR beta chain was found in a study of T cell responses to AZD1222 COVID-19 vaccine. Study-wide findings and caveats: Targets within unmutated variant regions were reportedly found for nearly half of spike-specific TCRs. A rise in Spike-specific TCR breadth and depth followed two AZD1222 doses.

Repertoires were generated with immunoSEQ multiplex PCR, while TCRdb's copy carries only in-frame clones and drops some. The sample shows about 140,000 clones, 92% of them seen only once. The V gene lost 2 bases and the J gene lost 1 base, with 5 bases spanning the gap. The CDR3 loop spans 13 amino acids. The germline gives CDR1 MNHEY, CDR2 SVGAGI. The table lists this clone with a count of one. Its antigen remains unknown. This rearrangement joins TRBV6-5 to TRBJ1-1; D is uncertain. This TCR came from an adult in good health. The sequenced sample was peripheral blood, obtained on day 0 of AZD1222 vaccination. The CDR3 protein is CASSYLQNTEAFF. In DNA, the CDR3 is TGTGCCAGCAGTTACCTCCAGAACACTGAAGCTTTCTTT.